A selection of T cell receptor beta chains follows, all from one sample in a study of T cell repertoires in cytomegalovirus infection. One entry per CDR3 protein results from TCRdb running MiXCR on the reads. The repertoire consists of around 130,000 distinct CDR3 sequences, with less than 9.5% occurring once and the leading ten covering around a tenth. Sequencing input: PBMCs. These receptor sequences come from a human donor in good health (CMV status not recorded). Some clones in this sample may be carry-over from other donors' samples. Both conserved end residues are part of each CDR3. Fields, in order: CDR3 protein, V gene, J gene.

CASSYSIGTGGYEQYF,TRBV6-6,TRBJ2-7
CAISESFSVIYGYTF,TRBV10-3,TRBJ1-2
CASSPGTGGIQPQHF,TRBV12-3/TRBV12-4,TRBJ1-5
CASSLQYEQYF,TRBV7-9,TRBJ2-7
CASSFAGDNEQFF,TRBV5-1,TRBJ2-1
CASSESLFYNEQFF,TRBV2,TRBJ2-1
CASSASGTDSPLHF,TRBV7-2,TRBJ1-6
CASSYPGTGISEQYF,TRBV6-6,TRBJ2-7
CASSQEGGNYGYTF,TRBV3-1,TRBJ1-2
CASSQVRGPYTGELFF,TRBV4-1,TRBJ2-2
CASSRAVGLNTGELFF,TRBV6-1,TRBJ2-2
CASSSSIGAEAFF,TRBV7-9,TRBJ1-1
CASSSGEGLNTEAFF,TRBV7-8,TRBJ1-1
CASRSSQLNTEAFF,TRBV7-2,TRBJ1-1
CASTGDEKLFF,TRBV7-9,TRBJ1-4
CASSSLDTQYF,TRBV7-8,TRBJ2-3
CASSMRGSNTGELFF,TRBV7-2,TRBJ2-2
CSARDRRGAHSNQPQHF,TRBV20-1,TRBJ1-5
CSARIGLIRARVNEQFF,TRBV20-1,TRBJ2-1
CASSFVVAAEAFF,TRBV7-4,TRBJ1-1